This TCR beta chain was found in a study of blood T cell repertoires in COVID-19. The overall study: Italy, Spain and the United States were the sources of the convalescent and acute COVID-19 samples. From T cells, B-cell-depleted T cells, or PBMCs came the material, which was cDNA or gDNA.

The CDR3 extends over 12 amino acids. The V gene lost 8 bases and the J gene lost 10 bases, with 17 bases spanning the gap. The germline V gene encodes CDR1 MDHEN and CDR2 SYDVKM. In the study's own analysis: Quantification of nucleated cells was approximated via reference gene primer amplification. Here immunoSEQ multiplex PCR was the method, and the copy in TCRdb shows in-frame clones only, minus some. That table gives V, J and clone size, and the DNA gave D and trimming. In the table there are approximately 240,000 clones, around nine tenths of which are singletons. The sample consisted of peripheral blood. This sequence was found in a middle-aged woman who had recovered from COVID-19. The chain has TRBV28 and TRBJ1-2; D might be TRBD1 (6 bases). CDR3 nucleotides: TGTGCCAGCCGCGGGGGGCAAGGCCCCTACACCTTC. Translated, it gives CASRGGQGPYTF.